The sequence of this T cell receptor (beta chain) was determined in a study of T cells in Graves' hyperthyroidism and ophthalmopathy. The CDR3 regions of TCR beta were amplified from RNA transcripts. Using the HTBI primer set, a first-round RT-PCR was run on the TCR CDR3. TCRdb passed the multiplex PCR reads through MiXCR, listing each CDR3 protein once. The data contain hundreds of thousands of distinct CDR3 sequences, 14% to 15% of them seen just once; the ten biggest clones take up approximately 13%. Germline V gene sequence: CDR1 SGHKS, CDR2 YYEKEE (reference sequence). The length of the CDR3 is 15 residues. V lost 0 bases to trimming and J lost 2 bases, with 9 bases between them.

Sequenced sample: blood. This TCR was sampled from a man younger than 30 with Graves' ophthalmopathy. The rearrangement uses TRBV5-5 and TRBJ2-1; D is unresolved. The CDR3 DNA reads as TGTGCCAGCAGCTTGGAGGCGGCTGCCTACAATGAGCAGTTCTTC. Translated: CASSLEAAAYNEQFF.